Shown below are 22 T cell receptor beta chains from a single sample sequenced in a study of T cells in Graves' hyperthyroidism and ophthalmopathy. What was amplified from RNA transcripts were TCR beta CDR3 regions. Researchers ran a first-round RT-PCR on the TCR CDR3 using the HTBI primer set. Each CDR3 protein gets one entry after TCRdb re-called the multiplex PCR reads with MiXCR. The sample lists 310,000 or so distinct CDR3 sequences; about 18% were seen once. Sequencing used blood. These receptor sequences come from a woman in her fifties or sixties with Graves' ophthalmopathy.

This rearrangement joins TRBV20-1 to TRBJ2-1; the D gene is possibly TRBD2 (6 bases). The ends were cut back, 3 bases at V and 5 bases at J, with 14 bases in the middle. Germline assignment: CDR1 DFQATT and CDR2 SNEGSKA (reference sequence). CDR3 length equals 14 residues. The CDR3 reads CSASRGRNNNEQFF. The CDR3 nucleotides are TGCAGTGCTAGTCGAGGGAGGAACAACAATGAGCAGTTCTTC.

This clonotype was seen ten or more times. The CDR3 nucleotides are TGTGCCAGCAGTTTAAGGCCGAACGAGCAGTACTTC. It is translated as CASSLRPNEQYF. This chain uses TRBV28 with TRBJ2-7; unclear D gene. Germline V gives CDR1 MDHEN, CDR2 SYDVKM. The CDR3 is 12 amino acids. Trimming cost V 2 bases and J 5 bases, with 7 bases left between them.

This clonotype was seen repeatedly, ten times or more. The rearrangement uses TRBV27 and TRBJ2-5; 7 positions match TRBD1. After removal of 4 bases from V and 9 bases from J, the junction contained 17 bases not matched to a gene. CDR3 size: 16 residues. CDR1 is MNHEY and CDR2 is SMNVEV in the germline V gene (reference sequence). CDR3 protein: CASSSGWDRPSEAQYF. For the CDR3, the DNA is TGTGCCAGCAGTTCGGGTTGGGACAGACCATCTGAGGCCCAGTACTTC.

This clonotype was seen ten or more times. The chain couples TRBV20-1 to TRBJ2-6; the D is unclear. CDR1 and CDR2 from the germline V gene are DFQATT and SNEGSKA (reference sequence). This CDR3 has 15 residues. The germline V and J ends were trimmed by 4 bases and 1 base, with 11 bases remaining between them. The CDR3 sequence: CSAKPAGSGANVLTF. The DNA of the CDR3 is TGCAGTGCTAAACCGGCAGGTTCTGGGGCCAACGTCCTGACTTTC.

The table lists this clonotype with many counts. This chain joins TRBV5-1 and TRBJ1-2, with 9 bases lining up with TRBD1. The V gene end was trimmed by 8 bases and the J gene end by 7 bases; junction bases not matched to a gene: 12. The CDR3 runs 14 residues. CDR1 is SGHRS, CDR2 YFSETQ, per germline. DNA for the CDR3: TGCGCCAGTAAGGACCTACAGGGGGCGCGTGGCTACACCTTC. Amino acid sequence: CASKDLQGARGYTF.

The genes are TRBV18 and TRBJ2-2, with 7 bases fitting TRBD1. There are 15 residues in the CDR3. Losses at the gene ends were 6 bases for V and 5 bases for J; bases not matched to a gene: 9. The V gene's germline CDR1 is KGHSH and CDR2 LQKENI. The chain's CDR3 is CASSENRGGTGELFF. DNA for the CDR3: TGTGCCAGCTCCGAGAACAGGGGCGGAACCGGGGAGCTGTTTTTT. Full variable domain (rest looked up from reference TRBV18 and TRBJ2-2): NAGVMQNPRHLVRRRGQEARLRCSPMKGHSHVYWYRQLPEEGLKFMVYLQKENIIDESGMPKERFSAEFPKEGPSILRIQQVVRGDSAAYFCASSENRGGTGELFFGEGSRLTVL.

The chain joins TRBV4-3 to TRBJ1-2; 7 bases align to TRBD1. Germline values: CDR1 LGHNA, CDR2 YSLEER. Trimming at V came to 3 bases and at J to 3 bases, leaving 7 bases not matched to a gene. This CDR3 comprises 15 residues. CDR3 bases: TGCGCCAGCAGCCAGGGGAACAGGGGTCACTATGGCTACACCTTC. The encoded protein is CASSQGNRGHYGYTF.

This clonotype came up a few times. The chain carries TRBV27 and TRBJ1-1; no reliable D call. The germline V and J ends were trimmed by 3 bases and 5 bases, with 10 bases remaining between them. The germline V gene encodes CDR1 MNHEY and CDR2 SMNVEV (reference sequence). The CDR3 has 13 amino acids. This CDR3 is CASSFLRETEAFF. The DNA of the CDR3 is TGTGCCAGCAGTTTTCTGAGGGAGACTGAAGCTTTCTTT.

This clonotype was counted many times. The gene calls are TRBV28 and TRBJ2-7; 10 nucleotides match TRBD1. This CDR3 is built from 15 residues. The J segment lost 5 bases and the V segment lost 6 bases, leaving 10 bases of the junction unmatched. Germline values: CDR1 MDHEN, CDR2 SYDVKM. The CDR3 DNA follows: TGTGCCAGCAGACCCCAGTGGGACAGGGGAGACGAGCAGTACTTC. Protein sequence: CASRPQWDRGDEQYF.

The chain joins TRBV6-2 or TRBV6-3 to TRBJ1-1; D might be TRBD1 (5 bases). Germline CDR1 reads MNHEY; CDR2 reads SVGEGT. The CDR3 totals 14 residues. Trimming left V 0 bases short and J 7 bases short, with 12 bases between. DNA for the CDR3: TGTGCCAGCAGTTACTCGTTCCGGGGGGTTGAAGCTTTCTTT. Its translation is CASSYSFRGVEAFF.

This clonotype was counted ten times or more. The V and J genes are TRBV7-9 and TRBJ2-7; 8 bases fit TRBD2. Germline values: CDR1 SEHNR, CDR2 FQNEAQ (reference sequence). V lost 1 base to trimming and J lost 5 bases; unmatched junction nucleotides: 7. The CDR3 runs to 15 residues. The CDR3 loop is CASSLVAGTSHEQYF. CDR3 in DNA: TGTGCCAGCAGCTTAGTAGCGGGAACTTCCCACGAGCAGTACTTC.

This clonotype appeared many times. V and J are TRBV20-1 and TRBJ2-1; 9 bases map to TRBD2. The CDR3 has 14 amino acids. Germline V CDR1 and CDR2: DFQATT, SNEGSKA (reference sequence). With V trimmed by 1 base and J by 7 bases, 5 bases remained unmatched. CDR3 loop: CSARVLAGQNEQFF. The DNA of the CDR3 is TGCAGTGCTAGAGTCCTAGCGGGGCAGAATGAGCAGTTCTTC.

Comment on this clonotype: Given a much more abundant clone one base away, this may be a read error. This rearrangement joins TRBV30 to TRBJ2-5; 9 positions agree with TRBD1. Germline values: CDR1 GTSNPN, CDR2 SVGIG (reference sequence). The CDR3 loop spans 16 amino acids. J lost 5 bases, V lost 1 base, and 11 bases had no gene match. The CDR3 loop is CAWSDNRGRVPETQYF. DNA of the CDR3: TGTGCCTGGAGTGATAACAGGGGGCGGGTGCCGGAGACCCAGTACTTC.

The V call is TRBV5-1, the J call TRBJ1-2; TRBD1 might be the D (5 bases). This CDR3 contains 13 residues. Deletions cut 6 bases from V and 8 bases from J, with 17 bases between. Per the germline V gene, CDR1 is SGHRS and CDR2 is YFSETQ. The chain's CDR3 is CASTGLLGVGYTF. The CDR3 DNA follows: TGCGCCAGCACGGGACTTTTAGGGGTAGGCTACACCTTC.

This clonotype has ten or more counts. The chain carries TRBV7-6 and TRBJ2-7, with D hard to call. This CDR3 has 14 amino acids. CDR1 is SGHVS, CDR2 FNYEAQ, per germline. Trimming stripped 5 bases from V and 2 bases from J, with 13 bases between. The CDR3 sequence is CASSPRIDPYEQYF. CDR3 bases: TGTGCCAGCAGCCCCCGGATTGACCCCTACGAGCAGTACTTC.

In this sample, this clonotype turned up many times. V gene TRBV27 combines with J gene TRBJ1-2, with 7 positions matching TRBD1. The CDR3 totals 11 residues. V shed 4 bases and J 11 bases; nucleotides not matched to a gene: 4. Germline CDR1 MNHEY, CDR2 SMNVEV (reference sequence). The CDR3 DNA is TGTGCCAGCAGTTATGGGACAGAGTACACCTTC. It yields the protein CASSYGTEYTF.

The rearrangement links TRBV4-2 to TRBJ1-1, with a weak D call TRBD1 (6 bases). Germline V lookup: CDR1 LGHNA, CDR2 YNFKEQ. The CDR3 covers 13 residues. Trimming stripped 3 bases from V and 8 bases from J, with 13 bases between. CDR3 residues: CASSQGGHLEAFF. DNA for the CDR3: TGTGCCAGCAGCCAGGGGGGACATCTCGAAGCTTTCTTT.

The V call is TRBV4-3, the J call TRBJ1-2; D call uncertain. Germline V gives CDR1 LGHNA, CDR2 YSLEER. The length of the CDR3 is 14 residues. Trimming shortened V by 4 bases and J by 6 bases, and 15 bases separated the two germline ends. CDR3 in DNA: TGCGCCAGCAGCCCCGATCGGTTTCGGGATGGCTACACCTTC. This encodes CASSPDRFRDGYTF.

The rearrangement uses TRBV13 and TRBJ1-6, with unresolved D. The CDR3 extends over 13 amino acids. The V end lost 0 bases, the J end lost 10 bases, and 7 bases lay between the germline ends. The germline V gene encodes CDR1 PRHDT and CDR2 FYEKMQ (reference sequence). CDR3 sequence: CASSLGGPSPLHF. The CDR3 region has the DNA TGTGCCAGCAGCTTAGGCGGGCCGTCACCCCTCCACTTT.

The V and J genes are TRBV2 and TRBJ1-1; D is unresolved. The CDR3 has 15 amino acids. Germline V CDR1 and CDR2: SNHLY, FYNNEI. The germline V and J ends were trimmed by 3 bases and 4 bases, with 15 bases remaining between them. The CDR3: CASSDQRPYSTEAFF. The CDR3 nucleotides are TGTGCCAGCAGTGATCAACGGCCTTACAGCACTGAAGCTTTCTTT.

This clonotype has ten or more counts. The chain is built from TRBV4-3 and TRBJ2-3, with 7 positions matching TRBD2. The ends lost 0 bases at V and 10 bases at J; junction bases unmatched: 7. This CDR3 is 14 amino acids long. Germline V lookup: CDR1 LGHNA, CDR2 YSLEER. CDR3 residues: CASSQDPKAGAQYF. CDR3 DNA: TGCGCCAGCAGCCAAGATCCTAAGGCGGGAGCGCAGTATTTT.

This clonotype came up many times. The chain combines TRBV9 with TRBJ1-4; D possibly corresponds to TRBD1 (5 bases). The CDR3 runs 17 residues. Trimming removed 4 bases from V and 3 bases from J, with 19 bases in between. Germline CDR1 is SGDLS and CDR2 is YYNGEE. The CDR3 DNA reads as TGTGCCAGCAGCCCCTCGCCAGGGTGGGGAGCTAATGAAAAACTGTTTTTT. Its translation: CASSPSPGWGANEKLFF.